The clone carrying this T cell receptor beta chain was recorded a few times. Its antigen is as yet unknown. Researchers took blood at baseline, on cycle 4 day 1, and on cycle 7 day 1. The data were obtained in a study of OX40 agonist ivuxolimab in advanced cancers. The overall study: A mean age of around 63 years, range roughly 20 to 79, was recorded, and approximately 85% were male.

Study-wide points: Also present in some nonresponders was a low level of normalized T-cell clonal expansion. Dose levels from 0.1 to 3.0 mg/kg saw CD4+ and CD8+ blood T cells expand clonally by week 6.

Measured with immunoSEQ multiplex PCR; TCRdb has only the in-frame clones, and not every one. The sample holds 100,000 or so clones; around nine tenths are singletons and the top ten take 0.75% to 0.95%. The germline V and J ends were trimmed by 7 bases and 7 bases, with 14 bases remaining between them. The CDR3 is made up of 14 amino acids. Germline CDR1 reads ENHRY; CDR2 reads SYGVKD. The clonotype was recovered from an adult with an advanced solid tumor such as melanoma, head and neck, liver or kidney cancer. V gene TRBV10-3 combines with J gene TRBJ1-6; no definite D call. The source was CD4+ or CD8+ T cells sorted from blood, collected in a trial of the OX40 agonist ivuxolimab. The CDR3 protein is CAITDNSRNSPLHF. The CDR3 coding sequence is TGTGCCATCACCGACAACAGCCGGAATTCACCCCTCCACTTT.